The sequence of this TCR beta chain was determined in a study of vaccination and CD4 T cells after COVID-19. Treatment defined: approximately nine-day PBMC culture with coronavirus spike peptide pools or control peptides (ViraFEST assay). Researchers grew the cells for around 9 days and then pulled out CD4+ T cells by negative selection. Concerning this clonotype: Its antigen is undetermined.

V dropped 6 bases and J dropped 4 bases, with 7 bases sitting between them. This CDR3 contains 12 residues. Germline values: CDR1 MNHNS, CDR2 SASEGT. The Oncomine TCR Beta short-read assay was applied to DNA of cultured CD4+ T cells. Each CDR3 protein gets one entry after TCRdb re-called the PCR reads with MiXCR. The sample has almost 25,000 distinct CDR3 sequences, roughly 60% seen once. The TCR comes from a human donor who had recovered from COVID-19. Sequenced input: CD4+ T cells from blood, cultured in vitro. J is TRBJ1-5 and V is TRBV6-1; the D is unclear. The CDR3 is CASRGENQPQHF. CDR3 sequence (DNA): TGTGCCAGCAGGGGAGAAAATCAGCCCCAGCATTTT.